The next 18 T cell receptor beta chains were all read from a single sample in a study of blood T cell repertoires in COVID-19. Clones were read by immunoSEQ multiplex PCR, and TCRdb kept only the in-frame ones, dropping some. Here the sample spans about 270,000 clones, 80% to 90% being singletons. Material: PBMCs or T cells enriched from blood (not recorded which). Every receptor here comes from a woman aged 18 to 35 who had recovered from COVID-19.

This clone was counted a single time. V and J are TRBV30 and TRBJ1-2; no definite D call. Germline-derived CDR1 and CDR2 are GTSNPN and SVGIG (reference sequence). CDR3 length: 12 residues. V dropped 1 base and J dropped 8 bases, with 11 bases sitting between them. DNA of the CDR3: TGTGCCTGGAGTGAGTACAGCGGCGGCTACACCTTC. It is translated as CAWSEYSGGYTF. The full variable domain, its missing parts supplied by reference TRBV30 and TRBJ1-2, is SQTIHQWPATLVQPVGSPLSLECTVEGTSNPNLYWYRQAAGRGLQLLFYSVGIGQISSEVPQNLSASRPQDRQFILSSKKLLLSDSGFYLCAWSEYSGGYTFGSGTRLTVV.

V gene TRBV9 combines with J gene TRBJ2-1; 8 positions match TRBD2. CDR1 and CDR2 from the germline V gene are SGDLS and YYNGEE. The CDR3 has 16 residues. V lost 4 bases, J lost 5 bases, and 11 bases stayed unmatched. The CDR3 reads CASSPAYGGANNEQFF. DNA for the CDR3: TGTGCCAGCAGCCCCGCCTACGGGGGGGCAAACAATGAGCAGTTCTTC.

This rearrangement joins TRBV4-1 to TRBJ1-4, with D possibly matching TRBD1 (6 bases). Trimming shortened V by 2 bases and J by 8 bases, and 15 bases separated the two germline ends. Germline values: CDR1 MGHRA, CDR2 YSYEKL. This CDR3 spans 15 amino acids. The CDR3 region is CASSQLQGLREKLFF. CDR3 bases: TGCGCCAGCAGCCAATTACAGGGCCTAAGAGAAAAACTGTTTTTT.

This clone was recorded at least ten times. The chain uses TRBV9 and TRBJ2-2; possibly TRBD2 for D (6 bases). The CDR3 loop spans 14 amino acids. V was shortened by 3 bases and J by 4 bases, with 10 bases between the two germline ends. Germline CDR1 SGDLS, CDR2 YYNGEE. The CDR3 spells CASSGGLITGELFF. In nucleotides, the CDR3 is TGTGCCAGCAGCGGGGGACTGATCACCGGGGAGCTGTTTTTT.

This sequence joins TRBV10-3 and TRBJ1-2; 9 nucleotides line up with TRBD1. The CDR3 length is 14 residues. From germline, CDR1 is ENHRY and CDR2 SYGVKD. V trimming: 2 bases; J trimming: 7 bases; junction bases outside the gene matches: 5. The CDR3 loop is CAISEPRTGVGYTF. The CDR3 DNA reads as TGTGCCATCAGTGAGCCCAGGACAGGGGTTGGCTACACCTTC.

Here the CDR3 DNA reads TGTGCCAGTAGTATTCGGGGGGGTGCCTACAATGAGCAGTTCTTC. Residues: CASSIRGGAYNEQFF. V gene TRBV19 combines with J gene TRBJ2-1, with 8 positions matching TRBD2. The CDR3 contains 15 residues. Germline V gene sequence: CDR1 LNHDA, CDR2 SQIVND (reference sequence). Trimming at V came to 3 bases and at J to 2 bases, leaving 3 bases not matched to a gene.

The chain combines TRBV3-1 (or the pseudogene TRBV3-2) with TRBJ2-7; 8 nucleotides match TRBD1. Losses at the gene ends were 2 bases for V and 3 bases for J; bases not matched to a gene: 6. This CDR3 is 15 amino acids long. CDR1 is LGHDT and CDR2 is YNNKEL in the germline V gene (reference sequence). As DNA, the CDR3 is TGTGCCAGCAGCCAACAGGGGGCGCACGGCTACGAGCAGTACTTC. Protein product: CASSQQGAHGYEQYF.

The chain uses TRBV2 and TRBJ1-1; 11 bases are shared with TRBD1. CDR1 and CDR2 from the germline V gene are SNHLY and FYNNEI. The trim removed 7 bases at V and 6 bases at J, leaving 7 bases unmatched. The CDR3 runs 14 residues. The CDR3 DNA sequence: TGTGCCAGCACCCGGACAGGGGGCGCGGCTGAAGCTTTCTTT. It translates to CASTRTGGAAEAFF.

This clone was picked up one time. The rearrangement uses TRBV5-1 and TRBJ2-7; tentative D call: TRBD1 (6 bases). V shed 3 bases and J shed 4 bases, with 17 bases lying between them. CDR3 length: 15 amino acids. Germline-derived CDR1 and CDR2 are SGHRS and YFSETQ. CDR3 loop: CASSSLTGSKYEQYF. The CDR3 DNA sequence: TGCGCCAGCAGCTCACTAACAGGGTCGAAGTACGAGCAGTACTTC.

The chain couples TRBV12-3 or TRBV12-4 to TRBJ2-7, with a tentative D call TRBD1 (5 bases). The V gene lost 6 bases and the J gene lost 7 bases, with 16 bases spanning the gap. CDR3 length: 13 amino acids. The CDR3, as DNA: TGTGCCAGCAGAAGACCCGACAGAACTGAGCAGTACTTC. Translated: CASRRPDRTEQYF.

V is TRBV29-1 and J is TRBJ1-1; maybe TRBD1 (6 bases). The V gene lost 3 bases and the J gene lost 2 bases, with 13 bases spanning the gap. The V gene's germline CDR1 is SQVTM and CDR2 ANQGSEA. The CDR3 runs to 14 residues. CDR3 sequence reads: CSVDYRAPNTEAFF. The CDR3 DNA reads as TGCAGCGTTGATTACAGGGCCCCTAACACTGAAGCTTTCTTT.

This clone was observed once. The chain carries TRBV28 and TRBJ2-3, with 10 positions matching TRBD1. The CDR3 is 13 residues long. CDR1 and CDR2 from the germline V gene are MDHEN and SYDVKM. Unmatched junction bases numbered 6, after V lost 8 bases and J lost 7 bases. CDR3 sequence reads: CASYGTGVYTQYF. CDR3 sequence (DNA): TGTGCCAGCTACGGGACAGGGGTCTATACGCAGTATTTT.

This clone was observed a handful of times. The chain recombines TRBV4-1 with TRBJ2-7; unclear D gene. V gave up 0 bases and J gave up 3 bases, with 6 bases separating them. This CDR3 is built from 13 residues. Germline V gene data show CDR1 as MGHRA and CDR2 as YSYEKL. CDR3 protein: CASSQETDYEQYF. The DNA for the CDR3 is TGCGCCAGCAGCCAAGAGACTGACTACGAGCAGTACTTC.

The rearrangement links TRBV5-1 to TRBJ2-2, with 7 bases that match TRBD2. Trimming cost V 4 bases and J 4 bases; bases outside gene matches: 10. The CDR3 contains 16 residues. Per germline, CDR1 SGHRS and CDR2 YFSETQ. CDR3: CASSGRGEAITGELFF. CDR3 DNA sequence: TGCGCCAGCAGCGGACGGGGGGAAGCGATCACCGGGGAGCTGTTTTTT.

The chain has TRBV29-1 and TRBJ2-6, with D possibly matching TRBD1 (6 bases). V dropped 3 bases and J dropped 4 bases, with 7 bases sitting between them. Germline CDR1 reads SQVTM; CDR2 reads ANQGSEA. The CDR3 runs 13 residues. CDR3 in DNA: TGCAGCGTTGAGGGGGCCGGGGCCAACGTCCTGACTTTC. Residues: CSVEGAGANVLTF.

This sequence joins TRBV11-2 and TRBJ1-2; 12 positions agree with TRBD1. J gave up 3 bases and V 5 bases, and 7 bases lay outside the gene matches. The germline V gene has CDR1 SGHAT and CDR2 FQNNGV. The CDR3 runs 16 residues. CDR3 in DNA: TGTGCCAGCAGCAAGAACCGGGACAGGGGGCACTATGGCTACACCTTC. Protein product: CASSKNRDRGHYGYTF.

The gene calls are TRBV19 and TRBJ1-1; TRBD1 matches at 7 bases. Germline lookup yields CDR1 LNHDA and CDR2 SQIVND (reference sequence). This CDR3 is 14 amino acids long. Losses at the gene ends were 5 bases for V and 10 bases for J; bases not matched to a gene: 13. CDR3 residues: CASSLGQDPSRAFF. The CDR3 coding sequence is TGTGCCAGTAGTCTTGGACAGGATCCTAGTCGAGCTTTCTTT. Full variable domain (remainder filled in from reference TRBV19 and TRBJ1-1): DGGITQSPKYLFRKEGQNVTLSCEQNLNHDAMYWYRQDPGQGLRLIYYSQIVNDFQKGDIAEGYSVSREKKESFPLTVTSAQKNPTAFYLCASSLGQDPSRAFFGQGTRLTVV.

This chain uses TRBV27 with TRBJ1-5, with D hard to call. Germline V gene sequence: CDR1 MNHEY, CDR2 SMNVEV (reference sequence). This CDR3 region has 14 residues. Trimming pared 2 bases from V and 7 bases from J, leaving 12 bases between. The CDR3 region is CASSLRASGQPQHF. The CDR3, as DNA: TGTGCCAGCAGTTTACGGGCCTCGGGGCAGCCCCAGCATTTT.